Presented here are 15 T cell receptor beta chains from one specimen sequenced in a study of blood T cell repertoires in COVID-19. Method: immunoSEQ multiplex PCR; TCRdb's copy keeps in-frame clones and lacks some. The sample gives more than 110,000 clones, 75% to 90% of which show up once; about 10% is in the top ten. Sequenced: peripheral blood. These receptors were collected from a woman aged 80 or over with acute or convalescent COVID-19.

The genes are TRBV2 and TRBJ2-3; no clear D. The CDR3 contains 14 residues. The ends were cut back, 4 bases at V and 4 bases at J, with 12 bases in the middle. Looked up from germline, CDR1 is SNHLY and CDR2 is FYNNEI. For the CDR3, the DNA is TGTGCCAGCAGTGTATCGGTGAGAGCAGATACGCAGTATTTT. Its protein is CASSVSVRADTQYF.

The CDR3, as DNA: TGTGCCAGCAGCTTGAACAGGGGTCTGGGGGGTAACACTGAAGCTTTCTTT. It is translated as CASSLNRGLGGNTEAFF. This sequence joins TRBV5-4 and TRBJ1-1; 7 bases agree with TRBD1. J gave up 2 bases and V 1 base, and 11 bases lay outside the gene matches. Germline CDR1 reads SGHNT; CDR2 reads YYREEE (reference sequence). This CDR3 is built from 17 residues.

This clone was detected only once. V and J are TRBV9 and TRBJ1-6; D possibly corresponds to TRBD1 (5 bases). This CDR3 is 15 amino acids long. Trimming left V 0 bases short and J 8 bases short, with 12 bases between. CDR1 SGDLS and CDR2 YYNGEE come from the germline V gene. As DNA, the CDR3 is TGTGCCAGCAGCGTAGTGGGAGGGACCGATTCACCCCTCCACTTT. Translation: CASSVVGGTDSPLHF. The variable domain in full, completed from reference TRBV9 and TRBJ1-6, reads DSGVTQTPKHLITATGQRVTLRCSPRSGDLSVYWYQQSLDQGLQFLIQYYNGEERAKGNILERFSAQQFPDLHSELNLSSLELGDSALYFCASSVVGGTDSPLHFGNGTRLTVT.

Notes on this clone: Other DNA sequences from this sample encode an identical CDR3 as well. The V call is TRBV7-3, the J call TRBJ1-1; D is possibly TRBD1 (6 bases). Trimming removed 1 base from V and 4 bases from J, with 7 bases in between. The length of the CDR3 is 13 residues. CDR1 is SGHTA and CDR2 is FQGTGA in the germline V gene. CDR3 residues: CASSLRGGTEAFF. CDR3 nucleotide sequence: TGTGCCAGCAGCTTAAGAGGGGGCACTGAAGCTTTCTTT.

The CDR3 here is CASSTRQGDPPSYNSPLHF. The DNA of the CDR3 is TGTGCCAGCAGCACAAGACAGGGGGACCCACCCTCCTATAATTCACCCCTCCACTTT. The V gene is TRBV9, the J gene TRBJ1-6, with TRBD1 identical over 9 bases. This CDR3 comprises 19 residues. Germline-derived CDR1 and CDR2 are SGDLS and YYNGEE. Unmatched junction bases numbered 11, after V lost 4 bases and J lost 0 bases.

The chain carries TRBV5-1 and TRBJ2-5; possibly TRBD2 for D (6 bases). V lost 4 bases and J 7 bases, leaving 17 bases between the germline ends. CDR3 size: 14 residues. The V gene's germline CDR1 is SGHRS and CDR2 YFSETQ. The CDR3: CASSLAQTSGTQYF. In nucleotides, the CDR3 is TGCGCCAGCAGCCTGGCTCAGACTAGTGGGACCCAGTACTTC.

For this clone: Compared with germline, one end of the junction differs, possibly owing to a read error. The rearrangement joins TRBV5-6 to TRBJ2-1, with D maybe TRBD1 (5 bases). CDR3 length equals 12 residues. Germline V lookup: CDR1 SGHDT, CDR2 YYEEEE. CDR3 in DNA: TGTGCCAGCAGCTTACCAGTTCAGGGCACAGTCTTC. Protein product: CASSLPVQGTVF.

The chain combines TRBV5-1 with TRBJ2-5; 12 nucleotides align to TRBD1. The CDR3 extends over 16 amino acids. V lost 0 bases and J lost 5; bases outside the gene matches: 5. Germline V gene lookup returns CDR1 SGHRS and CDR2 YFSETQ. The CDR3 sequence is CASSLEGTGGMETQYF. CDR3 DNA sequence: TGCGCCAGCAGCTTGGAAGGGACAGGGGGCATGGAGACCCAGTACTTC.

The chain couples TRBV6-5 to TRBJ1-1; 8 bases map to TRBD1. With 6 bases clipped from V and 4 bases from J, the junction kept 7 bases outside the gene matches. The germline CDR1 and CDR2 sequences are MNHEY and SVGAGI. CDR3 length: 14 amino acids. The CDR3 here is CASSLGQGFTEAFF. In DNA form, the CDR3 reads TGTGCCAGCAGCCTAGGACAGGGTTTCACTGAAGCTTTCTTT.

V is TRBV19 and J is TRBJ1-2; possibly TRBD1 for D (6 bases). Trimming shortened V by 1 base and J by 7 bases, and 13 bases separated the two germline ends. This CDR3 is built from 14 residues. CDR1 and CDR2 from the germline V gene are LNHDA and SQIVND (reference sequence). CDR3 region: CASSIGGTFGGYTF. The CDR3 DNA reads as TGTGCCAGTAGTATAGGGGGGACATTTGGTGGCTACACCTTC.

This clone was picked up a small number of times. V and J are TRBV6-6 and TRBJ2-1, with D possibly being TRBD2 (6 bases). V was shortened by 7 bases and J by 0 bases, with 16 bases between the two germline ends. This CDR3 is built from 16 residues. Germline V gene sequence: CDR1 MNHNY, CDR2 SVGAGI (reference sequence). CDR3 residues: CASNNYGGSSYNEQFF. CDR3 sequence (DNA): TGTGCCAGCAACAACTACGGGGGTAGCTCCTACAATGAGCAGTTCTTC.

This rearrangement joins TRBV24-1 to TRBJ1-1, with D unclear. V shed 4 bases and J shed 7 bases, with 9 bases lying between them. CDR1 is KGHDR and CDR2 is SFDVKD in the germline V gene. This CDR3 region has 12 residues. The CDR3 DNA reads TGTGCCACCAGTGACCGGGGTGGTGAAGCTTTCTTT. It specifies CATSDRGGEAFF.

This sequence joins TRBV3-1 (or the pseudogene TRBV3-2) and TRBJ1-1; weak D call: TRBD1 (5 bases). CDR3 length: 15 residues. Germline CDR1 reads LGHDT; CDR2 reads YNNKEL (reference sequence). V lost 4 bases, J lost 3 bases, and 15 bases lay in between. The CDR3 nucleotides are TGTGCCAGCAGCCTTACTCATTGGGGGGACACTGAAGCTTTCTTT. This translates into CASSLTHWGDTEAFF.

This CDR3 reads CASSFSQGAYTEAFF. The DNA of the CDR3 is TGTGCCAGCAGCTTCTCACAGGGGGCGTACACTGAAGCTTTCTTT. The gene calls are TRBV7-2 and TRBJ1-1; 9 bases line up with TRBD1. CDR3 length: 15 amino acids. Trimming removed 3 bases from V and 3 bases from J; junction bases left unmatched: 5. Germline values: CDR1 SGHTA, CDR2 FQGNSA.

Of note for this clone: The junction and the germline gene differ at one end; a read error may be behind it. V gene TRBV7-2 combines with J gene TRBJ2-7; 10 bases fit TRBD1. Germline CDR1 reads SGHTA; CDR2 reads FQGNSA. This CDR3 is built from 16 residues. The CDR3 DNA sequence: TGTGCCAGCAGCGTAGCAGGGACAGGGGAATGGTACGAGCAGTACTTC. Translating it yields CASSVAGTGEWYEQYF.